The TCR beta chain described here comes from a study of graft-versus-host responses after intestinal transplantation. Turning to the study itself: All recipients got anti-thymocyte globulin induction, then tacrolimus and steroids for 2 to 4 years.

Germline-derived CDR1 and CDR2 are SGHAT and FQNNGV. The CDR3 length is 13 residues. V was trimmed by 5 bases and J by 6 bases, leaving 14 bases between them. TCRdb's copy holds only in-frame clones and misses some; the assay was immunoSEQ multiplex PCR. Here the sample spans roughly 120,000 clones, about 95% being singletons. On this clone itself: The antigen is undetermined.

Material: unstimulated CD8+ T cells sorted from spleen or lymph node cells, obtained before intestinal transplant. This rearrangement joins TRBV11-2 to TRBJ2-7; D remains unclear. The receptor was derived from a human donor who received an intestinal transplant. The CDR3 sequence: CASSLARSGEQYF. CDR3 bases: TGTGCCAGCAGCCTGGCCAGGTCGGGCGAGCAGTACTTC.